This is a list of T cell receptor beta chains from one sample in a study of shared clonotypes between healthy human individuals. Repertoires were generated with immunoSEQ multiplex PCR, while TCRdb's copy carries only in-frame clones and drops some. The table has around 1.4 million clones, roughly 98.5% seen once; the top ten hold about 0.34%. The sequencing input was naive CD4+ T cells sorted from blood. These receptors were taken from a man aged 25-45 years in good health. Each CDR3 is given with its conserved first and last residue. A D gene is named only where the DNA matches it firmly. Not every row has a clone size; where given, it reads once, few, many or a size class.

d_gene	j_gene	abundance	v_gene	CDR3nt	CDR3aa
.	TRBJ1-4	once	TRBV15	TGTGCCACCAGCAGAGATCTACTTTCAACTAATGAAAAACTGTTTTTT	CATSRDLLSTNEKLFF
.	TRBJ2-1	.	TRBV18	TGTGCCAGCTCAGAGACAGAGACGGATGAGCAGTTCTTC	CASSETETDEQFF
.	TRBJ1-4	.	TRBV13	TGTGCCAGCAGCTCGGGACCAGAGAGGCGGGAAAAACTGTTTTTT	CASSSGPERREKLFF
.	TRBJ2-5	once	TRBV7-2	TGTGCCAGCAGAAGACGACAGCAAGAGACCCAGTACTTC	CASRRRQQETQYF
.	TRBJ1-6	.	TRBV7-2	TGTGCCAGCAGCTTACTCCAAGGGAATAATTCACCCCTCCACTTT	CASSLLQGNNSPLHF
TRBD1	TRBJ2-2	.	TRBV7-2	TGTGCCAGCAGCTCCGCGAGCCCCGGGACAGGGCACACCGGGGAGCTGTTTTTT	CASSSASPGTGHTGELFF
TRBD2	TRBJ2-7	.	TRBV27	TGTGCCAGCAGCATAGCGGGAGGTTCCTACGAGCAGTACTTC	CASSIAGGSYEQYF
TRBD2	TRBJ2-7	.	TRBV7-6	TGTGCCAGCAGCCCCTGGGGAGGGGAGAGCTACGAGCAGTACTTC	CASSPWGGESYEQYF
.	TRBJ2-4	.	TRBV6-6	TGTGCCAGCAGCAGGGCCAAAAACATTCAGTACTTC	CASSRAKNIQYF
TRBD1	TRBJ1-2	.	TRBV5-1	TGCGCCAGCAGCTTGGGTCAGGGGGCGTGGGACTATGGCTACACCTTC	CASSLGQGAWDYGYTF
TRBD1	TRBJ2-1	.	TRBV29-1	TGCAGCGTGCTCGGGACAGGGCTCAATGAGCAGTTCTTC	CSVLGTGLNEQFF
.	TRBJ1-1	once	TRBV11-2	TGTGCCAGCAGCTTAGGAATCCCGAACACTGAAGCTTTCTTT	CASSLGIPNTEAFF
.	TRBJ1-3	.	TRBV18	TGTGCCAGCTCACTTGGAGGGGGTATCTCTGGAAACACCATATATTTT	CASSLGGGISGNTIYF
.	TRBJ2-2	.	TRBV18	TGTGCCAGCTCACCACTCCAGGGTACCGGGGAGCTGTTTTTT	CASSPLQGTGELFF
TRBD2	TRBJ2-1	few	TRBV10-1	TGCGCCAGCAGTGAGTCGCGGGGGGTGGCCTACAATGAGCAGTTCTTC	CASSESRGVAYNEQFF
TRBD2	TRBJ2-1	.	TRBV15	TGTGCCACCAAAACAGGGAGGATCCTAGCGGGAGTCAATGAGCAGTTCTTC	CATKTGRILAGVNEQFF
TRBD2	TRBJ2-7	once	TRBV5-4	TGTGCCAGCAGCTTATGGGGACTAGCTTACGAGCAGTACTTC	CASSLWGLAYEQYF
.	TRBJ1-5	once	TRBV18	TGTGCCAGCTCACCATTGCCAGGCGGACCCAATCAGCCCCAGCATTTT	CASSPLPGGPNQPQHF
TRBD1	TRBJ2-4	once	TRBV5-6	TGTGCCAGCACCAAAACAGGGGGCTTTGGCAAAAACATTCAGTACTTC	CASTKTGGFGKNIQYF
TRBD1	TRBJ2-7	.	TRBV5-1	TGCGCCAGCAGCACGTCCCGGGACAGGAACTACGAGCAGTACTTC	CASSTSRDRNYEQYF
.	TRBJ2-7	.	TRBV19	TGTGCCAGTAGTATACCCTTTGGCTACGAGCAGTACTTC	CASSIPFGYEQYF
.	TRBJ1-5	.	TRBV28	TGTGCCAGCAGTTTCGGACAGTTCTTTAATCAGCCCCAGCATTTT	CASSFGQFFNQPQHF
TRBD1	TRBJ1-2	.	TRBV10-3	TGTGCCATCAGGCGGGACAGTAGCGGCTACACCTTC	CAIRRDSSGYTF
.	TRBJ1-1	.	TRBV2	TGTGCCAGCAGGTGGGAGGGCCCTGAAGCTTTCTTT	CASRWEGPEAFF